This T cell receptor beta chain emerged from a study of OX40 agonist ivuxolimab in advanced cancers. Study-wide background: Administration of intravenous ivuxolimab to patients occurred every 2 weeks at 0.01 to 10 mg/kg. Every patient in dose escalation had hepatocellular carcinoma, melanoma, renal cell or head and neck cancer. Eligibility admitted prior anti-PD-1, anti-PD-L1 or anti-CTLA-4 therapy; around 42% had some.

Regarding the study as a whole: There were, on average, more expanded clones in CD8+ T cells than in CD4+.

Libraries were prepared by immunoSEQ multiplex PCR; TCRdb keeps only in-frame clonotypes and omits some of them. This sample has approximately 50,000 clones, with around nine tenths found just once. Concerning this clone itself: Its specificity is not known.

This receptor was obtained from an adult with an advanced solid tumor such as melanoma, head and neck, liver or kidney cancer. The material was CD4+ or CD8+ T cells sorted from blood, obtained in a trial of the OX40 agonist ivuxolimab.

CDR3 coding DNA: TGTGCCAGCAGTCTAGGGGCGGGACCCACAGATACGCAGTATTTT. Amino acid sequence: CASSLGAGPTDTQYF. The chain carries TRBV6-5 and TRBJ2-3; maybe TRBD2 (6 bases). This CDR3 spans 15 amino acids. Germline V lookup: CDR1 MNHEY, CDR2 SVGAGI. V shed 5 bases and J shed 2 bases, with 14 bases lying between them.